This T cell receptor (beta chain) emerged from a study of cytomegalovirus exposure and HLA in healthy donors. Study details: Both the 120 validation repertoires and the approximately 640 first-cohort repertoires used the same platform, as reported by a later analysis. Study-wide results and limits: Specific recognition of CMV antigens was confirmed in vitro for a few chains (all CMV-associated). Roughly 170 TCR beta chains were listed as cytomegalovirus-associated. Subsequent analysis showed first-cohort TCR clusters tending to co-occur in more than 95 validation repertoires.

With regard to this clone: Antigen: not known.

This CDR3 has 13 residues. The V gene end was trimmed by 6 bases and the J gene end by 10 bases; junction bases not matched to a gene: 8. Per germline, CDR1 WNHNN and CDR2 SYGVQD (reference sequence). Produced via immunoSEQ multiplex PCR; TCRdb's table is partial and in-frame only. The data show 95,000 to 150,000 clones, over 65% seen once. The sequenced sample was PBMCs. The TCR originated in a woman aged 25 to 39 in good health and CMV-seronegative. This rearrangement joins TRBV10-1 to TRBJ2-1; TRBD2 matches at 8 bases. CDR3 region: CASRRGAQEEQFF. CDR3 nucleotides: TGCGCCAGCAGGCGGGGGGCCCAAGAGGAGCAGTTCTTC.